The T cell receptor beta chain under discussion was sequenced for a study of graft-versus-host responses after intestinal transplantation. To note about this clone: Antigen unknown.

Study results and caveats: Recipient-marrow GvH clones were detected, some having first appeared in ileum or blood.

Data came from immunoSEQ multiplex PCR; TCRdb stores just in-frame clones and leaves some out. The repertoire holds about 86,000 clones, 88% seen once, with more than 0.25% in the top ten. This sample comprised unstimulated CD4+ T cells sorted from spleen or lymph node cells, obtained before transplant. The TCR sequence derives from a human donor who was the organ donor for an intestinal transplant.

CDR3 residues: CASRRAGTYEQYF. The CDR3 bases are TGTGCCAGCAGGAGAGCGGGGACCTACGAGCAGTACTTC. The genes are TRBV28 and TRBJ2-7, with TRBD2 identical over 7 bases. V lost 6 bases and J lost 2; bases outside the gene matches: 4. Germline assignment: CDR1 MDHEN and CDR2 SYDVKM. This CDR3 has 13 residues.